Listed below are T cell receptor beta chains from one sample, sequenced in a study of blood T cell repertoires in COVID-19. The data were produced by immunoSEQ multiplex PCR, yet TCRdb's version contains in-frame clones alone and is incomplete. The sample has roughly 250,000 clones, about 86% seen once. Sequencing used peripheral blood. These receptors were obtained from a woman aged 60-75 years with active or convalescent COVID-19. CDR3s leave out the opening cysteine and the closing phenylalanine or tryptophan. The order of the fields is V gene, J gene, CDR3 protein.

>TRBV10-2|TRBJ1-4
ASTPGPKGKLF
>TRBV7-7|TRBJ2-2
ASSSGRAFPGELF
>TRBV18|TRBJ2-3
ASSPPTVRDTQY
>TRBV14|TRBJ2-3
ASSQIPGPSGTQY
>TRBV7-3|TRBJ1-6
ASSLTGVSPLH
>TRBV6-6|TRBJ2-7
ASGGDSAEQY
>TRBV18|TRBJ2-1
ASSPLSQVYNEQF
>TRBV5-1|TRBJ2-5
ASSYRTSGSRETQY
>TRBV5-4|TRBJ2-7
ASSPTGPYEQY
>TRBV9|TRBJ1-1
ASSAHSTGGTEAF
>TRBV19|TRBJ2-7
ASSIGLAGIYEQY
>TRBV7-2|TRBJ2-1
ASSPQTGIAEQF
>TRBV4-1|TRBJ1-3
ASSQGAGATLNTIY
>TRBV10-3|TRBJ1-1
AISDMNTEAF
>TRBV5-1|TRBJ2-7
ASSVTPGQGRYEQY
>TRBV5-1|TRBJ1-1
ASSLDSLNTEAF
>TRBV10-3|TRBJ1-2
AIREGQQSYGYT
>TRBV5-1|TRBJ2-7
ASSLPSGGGAYEQY
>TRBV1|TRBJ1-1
TSSQDISGTGGSNTEAF
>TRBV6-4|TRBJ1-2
ASSANVGQGVEGYT
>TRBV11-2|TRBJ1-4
ASRPPGGKLF
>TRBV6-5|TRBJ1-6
ASRSTGVGSPLH
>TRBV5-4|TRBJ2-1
ASSTGGGPGSYNEQF
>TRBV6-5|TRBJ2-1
ASSYKWGQGYNEQF
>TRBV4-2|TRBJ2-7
ASSQGGGYEQY
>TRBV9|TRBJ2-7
ASSVGGDSYEQY
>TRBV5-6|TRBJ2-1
ASKITNEQF
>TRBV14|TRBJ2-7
ASSDRTGHTYEQY
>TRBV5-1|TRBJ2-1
ASSPDGSPSYNEQF
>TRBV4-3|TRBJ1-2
ASSQGIGGRGYT
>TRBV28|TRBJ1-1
ASLRRAAGGLAF
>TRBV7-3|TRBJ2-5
ASSPDSLEETQY
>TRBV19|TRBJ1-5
ASRGQGLGNQPQH
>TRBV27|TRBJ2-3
ATQGGAFTDTQY
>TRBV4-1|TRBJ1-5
ASSQGRSQPQH
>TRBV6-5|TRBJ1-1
ASSYSEGRSTEAF
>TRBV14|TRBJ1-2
ASSQDSSGQGYGYT
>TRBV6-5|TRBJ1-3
ASSYTTGAGNTIY